The following is a TCR beta chain sequence with its context. Its antigen is not known. Sequencing was done on patients that had shown CD8+CD57+ cell expansion by flow cytometry. The patients, all of them, had severe acquired aplastic anemia. This record belongs to a study of CD8+CD57+ T cells in acquired aplastic anemia. Whole-study context: Sorted CD4+ and CD8+ cells gave an average of around 3.3 ug of DNA.

The TCR beta profiling, which covered VDJ combination and CDR3 sequence, was carried out using genomic DNA as the template. MiXCR was run by TCRdb on the reads, yielding one entry per CDR3 protein. The sample carries around 200,000 distinct CDR3 sequences, roughly 65% recorded once. Trimming shortened V by 3 bases and J by 8 bases, and 14 bases separated the two germline ends. Germline V gene sequence: CDR1 SQVTM, CDR2 ANQGSEA. This CDR3 is built from 13 residues. Study outcomes and limitations: Patients and controls shared twenty-nine CD8+ CDR3 sequences.

Specimen: sorted CD4+, CD8+, or CD8+CD57+ T cells (not recorded which) from PBMCs. The chain recombines TRBV29-1 with TRBJ2-1, with D tentatively TRBD1 (7 bases). The origin of this receptor is a human donor with aplastic anemia. CDR3 amino acids: CSVERDRRYEQFF. The CDR3 bases are TGCAGCGTTGAGCGGGACAGACGCTATGAGCAGTTCTTC.